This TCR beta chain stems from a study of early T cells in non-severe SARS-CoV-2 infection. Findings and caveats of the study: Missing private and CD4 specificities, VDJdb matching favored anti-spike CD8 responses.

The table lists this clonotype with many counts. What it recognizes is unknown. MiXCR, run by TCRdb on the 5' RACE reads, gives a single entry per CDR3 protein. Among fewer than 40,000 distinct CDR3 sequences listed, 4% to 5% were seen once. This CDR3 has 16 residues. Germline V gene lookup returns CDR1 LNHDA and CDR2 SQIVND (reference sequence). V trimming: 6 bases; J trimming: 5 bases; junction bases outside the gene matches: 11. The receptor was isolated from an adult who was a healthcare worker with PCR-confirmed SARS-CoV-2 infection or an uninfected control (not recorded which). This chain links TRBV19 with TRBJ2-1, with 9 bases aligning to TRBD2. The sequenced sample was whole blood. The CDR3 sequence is CASRFGQREVNNEQFF. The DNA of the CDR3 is TGTGCCAGTAGATTTGGGCAGCGGGAGGTAAACAATGAGCAGTTCTTC.